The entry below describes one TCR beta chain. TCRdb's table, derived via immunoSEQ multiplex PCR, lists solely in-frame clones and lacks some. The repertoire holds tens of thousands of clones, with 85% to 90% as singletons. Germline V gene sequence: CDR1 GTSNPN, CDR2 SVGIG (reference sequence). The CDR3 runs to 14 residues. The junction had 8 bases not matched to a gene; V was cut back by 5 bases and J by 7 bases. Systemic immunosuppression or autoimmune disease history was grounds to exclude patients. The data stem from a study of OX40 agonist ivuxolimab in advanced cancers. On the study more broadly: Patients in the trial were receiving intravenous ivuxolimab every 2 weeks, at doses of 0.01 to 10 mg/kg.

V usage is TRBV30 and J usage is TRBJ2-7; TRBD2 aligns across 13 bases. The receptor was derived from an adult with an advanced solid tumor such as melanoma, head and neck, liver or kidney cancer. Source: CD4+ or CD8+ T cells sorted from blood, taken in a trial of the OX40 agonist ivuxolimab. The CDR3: CAWDTTSGRGEQYF. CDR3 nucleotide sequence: TGTGCCTGGGACACTACTAGCGGGAGGGGAGAGCAGTACTTC.